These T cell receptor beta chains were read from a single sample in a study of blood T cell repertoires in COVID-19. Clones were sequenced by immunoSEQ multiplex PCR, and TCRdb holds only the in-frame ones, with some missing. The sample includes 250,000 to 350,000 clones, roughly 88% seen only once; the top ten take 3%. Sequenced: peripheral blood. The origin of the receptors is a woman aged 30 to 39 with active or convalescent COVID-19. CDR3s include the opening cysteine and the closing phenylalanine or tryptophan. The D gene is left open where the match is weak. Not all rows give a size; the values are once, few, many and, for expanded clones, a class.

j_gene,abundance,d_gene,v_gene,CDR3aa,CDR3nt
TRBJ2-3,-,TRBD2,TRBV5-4,CASSLELARTDTQYF,TGTGCCAGCAGCTTGGAACTAGCGAGGACAGATACGCAGTATTTT
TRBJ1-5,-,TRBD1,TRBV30,CAWKRPGGGQPQHF,TGTGCCTGGAAACGCCCAGGGGGCGGTCAGCCCCAGCATTTT
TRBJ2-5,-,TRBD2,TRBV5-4,CASSASGGIQETQYF,TGTGCCAGCAGCGCTAGCGGGGGGATTCAAGAGACCCAGTACTTC
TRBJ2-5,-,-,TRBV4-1,CASSQVGANQETQYF,TGCGCCAGCAGCCAAGTGGGGGCGAACCAAGAGACCCAGTACTTC
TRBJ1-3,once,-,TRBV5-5,CASSYRVRWDF,TGTGCCAGCAGCTACAGGGTTAGGTGGGATTTT
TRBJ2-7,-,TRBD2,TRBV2,CASRPGTSGGIYEQYF,TGTGCCAGCAGACCCGGGACTAGCGGGGGGATCTACGAGCAGTACTTC
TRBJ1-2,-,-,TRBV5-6,CASSLGRFQDGYTF,TGTGCCAGCAGCTTGGGCAGATTTCAAGATGGCTACACCTTC
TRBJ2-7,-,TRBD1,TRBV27,CASSLDRGRVYEQYF,TGTGCCAGCAGTTTAGACAGGGGGCGTGTGTACGAGCAGTACTTC
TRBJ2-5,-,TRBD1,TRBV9,CASSVGPGQGEETQYF,TGTGCCAGCAGCGTAGGACCGGGACAGGGGGAAGAGACCCAGTACTTC
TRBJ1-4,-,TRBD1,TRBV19,CASSLLPGQGTPTNEKLFF,TGTGCCAGTAGTCTCCTCCCCGGACAGGGGACCCCAACTAATGAAAAACTGTTTTTT
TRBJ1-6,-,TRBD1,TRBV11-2,CASSNGQGGSHSPLHF,TGTGCCAGCAGCAACGGACAGGGGGGTTCCCATTCACCCCTCCACTTT
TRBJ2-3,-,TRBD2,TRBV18,CASSPLTSGGASTDTQYF,TGTGCCAGCTCACCGCTGACTAGCGGGGGGGCAAGCACAGATACGCAGTATTTT
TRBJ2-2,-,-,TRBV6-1,CASSELWRTGELFF,TGTGCCAGCAGTGAATTATGGAGGACCGGGGAGCTGTTTTTT
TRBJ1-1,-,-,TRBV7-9,CASSHRGPLLNTEAFF,TGTGCCAGCAGCCACCGTGGGCCTTTACTCAACACTGAAGCTTTCTTT
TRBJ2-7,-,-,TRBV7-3,CASSLTPSHEQYF,TGTGCCAGCAGCTTAACCCCGAGCCACGAGCAGTACTTC
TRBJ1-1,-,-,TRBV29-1,CSASRTANTEAFF,TGCAGCGCATCCCGGACAGCGAACACTGAAGCTTTCTTT
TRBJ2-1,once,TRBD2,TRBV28,CASTTSGGPDSYNEQFF,TGTGCCAGTACGACTAGCGGGGGGCCTGACTCCTACAATGAGCAGTTCTTC
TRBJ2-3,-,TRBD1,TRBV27,CASHHGRGRTDTQYF,TGTGCCAGCCATCACGGCAGGGGGCGCACAGATACGCAGTATTTT
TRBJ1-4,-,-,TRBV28,CASRAFRGLWGEKLFF,TGTGCCAGCAGGGCTTTTAGAGGACTGTGGGGTGAAAAACTGTTTTTT
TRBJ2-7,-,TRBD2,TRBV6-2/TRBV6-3,CASSYGGVLAGLTYEQYF,TGTGCCAGCAGTTACGGGGGCGTACTAGCGGGGCTTACCTACGAGCAGTACTTC
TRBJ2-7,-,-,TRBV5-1,CASSFAAQTEQYF,TGCGCCAGCAGCTTCGCTGCACAGACCGAGCAGTACTTC
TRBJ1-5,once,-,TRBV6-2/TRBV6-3,CASSNTYGNQPQHF,TGTGCCAGCAGCAATACATACGGCAATCAGCCCCAGCATTTT
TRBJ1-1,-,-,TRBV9,CASSVIGGSTEAFF,TGTGCCAGCAGCGTAATCGGGGGTAGCACTGAAGCTTTCTTT
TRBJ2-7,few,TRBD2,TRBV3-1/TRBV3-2,CASSPPGAGGHYEQYF,TGTGCCAGCAGCCCCCCCGGGGCGGGGGGGCACTACGAGCAGTACTTC
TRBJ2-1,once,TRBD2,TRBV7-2,CASSPGLAYPEQFF,TGTGCCAGCAGCCCCGGACTAGCGTACCCTGAGCAGTTCTTC
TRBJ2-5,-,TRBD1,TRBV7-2,CASSPDDRGRGETQYF,TGTGCCAGCAGCCCTGACGACAGGGGGCGGGGGGAGACCCAGTACTTC
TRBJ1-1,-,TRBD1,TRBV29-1,CSSLRGGQGAGEAFF,TGCAGCTCCCTCAGGGGTGGACAGGGGGCTGGTGAAGCTTTCTTT
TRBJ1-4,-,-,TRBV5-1,CASSTTAIGEKLFF,TGCGCCAGCAGCACGACCGCCATCGGGGAAAAACTGTTTTTT
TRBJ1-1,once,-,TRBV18,CASSPQNRNTEAFF,TGTGCCAGCTCACCACAAAACAGGAACACTGAAGCTTTCTTT
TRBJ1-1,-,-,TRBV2,CASTPGVNTEAFF,TGTGCCAGCACCCCGGGGGTTAACACTGAAGCTTTCTTT
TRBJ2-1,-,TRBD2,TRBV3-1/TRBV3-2,CASSQSPFGAGGEQFF,TGTGCCAGCAGCCAATCCCCGTTTGGGGCGGGGGGTGAGCAGTTCTTC
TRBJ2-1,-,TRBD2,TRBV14,CASSQDGTRLHEQFF,TGTGCCAGCAGCCAAGATGGGACTAGATTACATGAGCAGTTCTTC
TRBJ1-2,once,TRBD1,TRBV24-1,CATSEGQGVGGYTF,TGTGCCACCAGTGAGGGACAGGGGGTTGGTGGCTACACCTTC
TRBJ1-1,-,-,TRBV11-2,CASSYSSGEAFF,TGTGCCAGCAGTTATTCCTCAGGGGAAGCTTTCTTT
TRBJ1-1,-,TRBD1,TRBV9,CASSVLQGAMNTEAFF,TGTGCCAGCAGCGTGCTACAGGGGGCAATGAACACTGAAGCTTTCTTT
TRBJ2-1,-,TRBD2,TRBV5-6,CASSQASAGGYDNEQFF,TGTGCCAGCAGCCAAGCGTCAGCGGGGGGGTACGACAATGAGCAGTTCTTC
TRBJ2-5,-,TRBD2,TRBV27,CASRASGQETQYF,TGTGCCAGCAGGGCTAGCGGGCAAGAGACCCAGTACTTC
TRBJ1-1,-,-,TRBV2,CASSEEPGSGTEAFF,TGTGCCAGCAGTGAAGAACCGGGGTCTGGGACTGAAGCTTTCTTT
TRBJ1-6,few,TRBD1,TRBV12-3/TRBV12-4,CASSTGVLHF,TGTGCCAGCAGTACAGGGGTCCTCCACTTT
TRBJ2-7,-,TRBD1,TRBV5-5,CASSLSGGSSYEQYF,TGTGCCAGCAGCTTGTCAGGGGGAAGCTCCTACGAGCAGTACTTC
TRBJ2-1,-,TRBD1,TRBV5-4,CASSPGGLNEQFF,TGTGCCAGCAGCCCAGGGGGCTTGAATGAGCAGTTCTTC
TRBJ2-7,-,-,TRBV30,CAWSVTGEQYF,TGTGCCTGGAGTGTAACAGGCGAGCAGTACTTC
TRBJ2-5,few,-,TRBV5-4,CASSLGPRTEETQYF,TGTGCCAGCAGCTTAGGTCCCAGGACTGAAGAGACCCAGTACTTC
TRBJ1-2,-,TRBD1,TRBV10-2,CASKRTGSNYGYTF,TGCGCCAGCAAAAGGACAGGGAGTAACTATGGCTACACCTTC
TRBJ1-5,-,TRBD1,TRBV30,CARDRGEGQPQHF,TGTGCCCGTGACAGGGGTGAGGGTCAGCCCCAGCATTTT